Below are 22 T cell receptor beta chains sequenced from a single sample in a study of blood T cell repertoires in COVID-19. Profiled with immunoSEQ multiplex PCR; TCRdb holds only in-frame clones, not every one. Altogether 190,000 or so clones are present, more than 85% being singletons, with the ten largest covering roughly 2.9%. The source material was peripheral blood. The receptors were gathered from a woman in her 30s with active or convalescent COVID-19.

The chain recombines TRBV11-2 with TRBJ1-5; the match to TRBD1 covers 7 bases. The germline V gene encodes CDR1 SGHAT and CDR2 FQNNGV. The trim removed 5 bases at V and 12 bases at J, leaving 4 bases unmatched. CDR3 length: 11 amino acids. CDR3 nucleotides: TGTGCCAGCAGCGCGACAGGGCACCAGCATTTT. This translates into CASSATGHQHF.

This chain connects TRBV14 to TRBJ2-7, with 9 bases aligning to TRBD2. Per the germline V gene, CDR1 is SGHDN and CDR2 is FVKESK. The CDR3 is 15 residues long. After removal of 0 bases from V and 7 bases from J, the junction contained 7 bases not matched to a gene. The CDR3 region is CASSQEASGTREQYF. The CDR3 DNA reads as TGTGCCAGCAGCCAAGAGGCTAGCGGGACAAGGGAGCAGTACTTC.

The chain uses TRBV3-1 (or the pseudogene TRBV3-2) and TRBJ2-7; a weak D match, TRBD1 (6 bases). V was clipped by 0 bases and J by 2 bases, with 11 bases between them. CDR1 is LGHDT and CDR2 is YNNKEL in the germline V gene (reference sequence). The CDR3 is 15 residues long. CDR3 nucleotide sequence: TGTGCCAGCAGCCAAGAATCAGGGGCCCCCTACGAGCAGTACTTC. Translating it yields CASSQESGAPYEQYF.

The CDR3 DNA is TGTGCCAGCAGCTTGGGCAGGCGTGAAGCTTTCTTT. As protein: CASSLGRREAFF. This chain joins TRBV7-8 and TRBJ1-1; D is unclear. This CDR3 is 12 amino acids long. V gave up 3 bases and J gave up 7 bases, with 9 bases separating them. In germline, CDR1 is SGHVS, CDR2 FQNEAQ.

This clone was observed once. The rearrangement joins TRBV6-5 to TRBJ1-1; D is unclear. Trimming shortened V by 2 bases and J by 8 bases, and 12 bases separated the two germline ends. Germline V lookup: CDR1 MNHEY, CDR2 SVGAGI. The CDR3 spans 13 residues. CDR3 DNA sequence: TGTGCCAGCAGTTACCGAACGGGTGGGGAAGCTTTCTTT. Translated, it gives CASSYRTGGEAFF.

The rearrangement joins TRBV11-2 to TRBJ2-2; a possible D gene is TRBD1 (6 bases). The V gene's germline CDR1 is SGHAT and CDR2 FQNNGV. Trimming took 1 base from V and 6 from J, leaving 12 bases between them. This CDR3 spans 15 amino acids. The CDR3 DNA is TGTGCCAGCAGCTTAGGGCAGGGGACCGCCGGGGAGCTGTTTTTT. Amino acid sequence: CASSLGQGTAGELFF.

This chain uses TRBV11-3 with TRBJ2-4, with 9 bases aligning to TRBD1. The V gene end was trimmed by 5 bases and the J gene end by 0 bases; junction bases not matched to a gene: 5. The CDR3 has 16 amino acids. Per germline, CDR1 SGHNT and CDR2 YENEEA. The CDR3: CASSTRQGEAKNIQYF. The DNA of the CDR3 is TGTGCCAGCAGCACCCGACAGGGGGAAGCCAAAAACATTCAGTACTTC.

This clone has more than one count but fewer than ten. The rearrangement joins TRBV7-9 to TRBJ2-5, with a possible D match to TRBD2 (6 bases). CDR3 length: 16 residues. V dropped 5 bases and J dropped 2 bases, with 18 bases sitting between them. CDR1 is SEHNR, CDR2 FQNEAQ, per germline (reference sequence). CDR3 sequence: CASSPRSSASQETQYF. The CDR3, as DNA: TGTGCCAGCAGCCCCCGATCTAGCGCATCTCAAGAGACCCAGTACTTC.

V is TRBV20-1 and J is TRBJ2-3, with 11 bases aligning to TRBD2. The CDR3 consists of 15 residues. Germline V gene lookup returns CDR1 DFQATT and CDR2 SNEGSKA (reference sequence). Trimming at V came to 3 bases and at J to 5 bases, leaving 7 bases not matched to a gene. The CDR3 bases are TGCAGTGCTAGTCGTAGCGGGAGGGCCCAAGATACGCAGTATTTT. Its protein product is CSASRSGRAQDTQYF.

CDR3 loop: CASSGTGPPPGQHTQYF. Here the CDR3 DNA reads TGTGCCAGCTCCGGGACAGGACCCCCCCCCGGTCAGCATACGCAGTATTTT. The chain combines TRBV9 with TRBJ2-3; 8 bases match TRBD1. Trimming took 7 bases from V and 7 from J; bases not matched to a gene: 20. Germline loops: CDR1 SGDLS, CDR2 YYNGEE. The CDR3 covers 17 residues.

This sequence joins TRBV27 and TRBJ2-3, with TRBD2 matching 9 bases. J gave up 1 base and V 5 bases, and 10 bases lay outside the gene matches. Germline values: CDR1 MNHEY, CDR2 SMNVEV (reference sequence). This CDR3 is built from 17 residues. The CDR3 DNA reads as TGTGCCAGCAGTAGCGGCTGGGGCGGGAGGGGCACAGATACGCAGTATTTT. It specifies CASSSGWGGRGTDTQYF.

This sequence joins TRBV19 and TRBJ1-2; tentative D call: TRBD1 (6 bases). The germline V and J ends were trimmed by 5 bases and 2 bases, with 15 bases remaining between them. CDR3 length equals 15 residues. Germline lookup yields CDR1 LNHDA and CDR2 SQIVND (reference sequence). The CDR3 protein is CASSLGPGGNYGYTF. The CDR3 coding sequence is TGTGCCAGTAGTCTCGGCCCGGGGGGCAACTATGGCTACACCTTC.

This clone was observed a handful of times. The rearrangement links TRBV11-2 to TRBJ2-1, with 8 bases fitting TRBD2. From germline, CDR1 is SGHAT and CDR2 FQNNGV. The CDR3 has 15 residues. V trimming: 3 bases; J trimming: 7 bases; junction bases outside the gene matches: 8. The CDR3 loop is CASSFTSGGRNEQFF. The CDR3 nucleotides are TGTGCCAGCAGCTTCACCAGCGGGGGACGGAATGAGCAGTTCTTC.

The gene calls are TRBV6-5 and TRBJ2-1, with TRBD1 matching over 10 bases. The CDR3 has 14 amino acids. Per germline, CDR1 MNHEY and CDR2 SVGAGI. V was pared by 5 bases and J by 4 bases, with 2 bases of the junction left unmatched. DNA of the CDR3: TGTGCCAGCAGTCTGGGACAGGGGTACAATGAGCAGTTCTTC. Encoded protein: CASSLGQGYNEQFF.

Only a few counts were recorded for this clone. This chain joins TRBV5-1 and TRBJ2-3; 10 bases fit TRBD1. Per the germline V gene, CDR1 is SGHRS and CDR2 is YFSETQ. CDR3 length: 15 residues. J gave up 6 bases and V 4 bases, and 8 bases lay outside the gene matches. CDR3 coding DNA: TGCGCCAGCAGCCAAAGACAGGGGGCGCGCGATACGCAGTATTTT. This codes for CASSQRQGARDTQYF.

J is TRBJ2-7 and V is TRBV2; D is perhaps TRBD1 (6 bases). Trimming took 6 bases from V and 1 from J, leaving 10 bases between them. This CDR3 is 13 amino acids long. Germline V gene data show CDR1 as SNHLY and CDR2 as FYNNEI. CDR3 in DNA: TGTGCCAGCAGGAACCAGGGGTCCTACGAGCAGTACTTC. Encoded protein: CASRNQGSYEQYF.

This clone was observed a single time. V and J are TRBV11-2 and TRBJ1-5, with 7 positions matching TRBD1. The germline gives CDR1 SGHAT, CDR2 FQNNGV. CDR3 length: 15 residues. The V gene end was trimmed by 5 bases and the J gene end by 4 bases; junction bases not matched to a gene: 8. The CDR3 protein is CASSAAGTENQPQHF. CDR3 DNA: TGTGCCAGCAGCGCCGCCGGGACAGAAAATCAGCCCCAGCATTTT.

CDR3 sequence (DNA): TGTGCCAGCAGCCAATTTTTGGGGGGAACTGAAGCTTTCTTT. Protein product: CASSQFLGGTEAFF. The chain joins TRBV3-1 (or the pseudogene TRBV3-2) to TRBJ1-1, with TRBD1 as a possible D gene (5 bases). V was trimmed by 2 bases and J by 5 bases, leaving 12 bases between them. Germline CDR1 LGHDT, CDR2 YNNKEL (reference sequence). This CDR3 is 14 amino acids long.

This clone was recorded only once. The J gene is TRBJ2-1, the V gene TRBV9; 10 nucleotides align to TRBD2. The CDR3 length is 15 residues. V shed 2 bases and J 10 bases; nucleotides not matched to a gene: 9. The germline V gene has CDR1 SGDLS and CDR2 YYNGEE. The CDR3 region is CASSVGTSVQGEQFF. The DNA of the CDR3 is TGTGCCAGCAGCGTGGGGACTAGCGTACAAGGGGAGCAGTTCTTC.

V is TRBV10-3 and J is TRBJ1-1; the D gene is possibly TRBD1 (6 bases). Germline loops: CDR1 ENHRY, CDR2 SYGVKD. V lost 2 bases and J 8 bases, leaving 6 bases between the germline ends. This CDR3 spans 11 amino acids. In DNA form, the CDR3 reads TGTGCCATCAGTGAGACAGGGGAAGCTTTCTTT. Amino acid sequence: CAISETGEAFF.

The CDR3 DNA is TGTGCCAGCCAATCAACCGCGGGCGAGACCCAGTACTTC. This gives the protein CASQSTAGETQYF. V and J are TRBV12-3 or TRBV12-4 and TRBJ2-5; TRBD2 might be the D (5 bases). Trimming stripped 8 bases from V and 5 bases from J, with 15 bases between. The CDR3 loop spans 13 amino acids.

This clone was seen only a few times. V usage is TRBV6-5 and J usage is TRBJ2-2; D gene uncertain. Germline CDR1 is MNHEY and CDR2 is SVGAGI. V was shortened by 10 bases and J by 0 bases, with 9 bases between the two germline ends. The CDR3 contains 13 residues. The CDR3 coding sequence is TGTGCCACCAAGACAACGAACACCGGGGAGCTGTTTTTT. Its translation is CATKTTNTGELFF.